The 14 T cell receptor beta chains listed next were all sequenced from one sample in a study of shared clonotypes between healthy human individuals. Profiled with immunoSEQ multiplex PCR; TCRdb holds only in-frame clones, not every one. This table has approximately 2,000,000 clones, just under 95% appearing once. Naive CD8 populations comprised CD45RO-negative cells positively selected for CCR7, excluding terminally differentiated effector memory CD45RA+ cells. Sequenced material: naive CD8+ T cells from PBMCs. These receptors were obtained from a man aged 18 to 30 in good health. Some clones in this sample may be carry-over from other donors' samples.

The chain uses TRBV7-3 and TRBJ2-3; 9 bases align to TRBD1. CDR3 length: 14 amino acids. Germline V lookup: CDR1 SGHTA, CDR2 FQGTGA. V gave up 3 bases and J gave up 5 bases; unmatched junction bases: 3. The CDR3 DNA reads as TGTGCCAGCAGCTTTGGGACAGGGTTAGATACGCAGTATTTT. Amino acid sequence: CASSFGTGLDTQYF.

The CDR3 nucleotides are TGTGCCAGCAGCTTAGCAGGGCCCTCCTACAATGAGCAGTTCTTC. As protein: CASSLAGPSYNEQFF. This chain uses TRBV7-2 with TRBJ2-1; no clear D gene. Trimming left V 0 bases short and J 0 bases short, with 6 bases between. Per germline, CDR1 SGHTA and CDR2 FQGNSA. The CDR3 is 15 residues long.

The CDR3 protein is CASSQERLAGYEQYF. CDR3 DNA sequence: TGCGCCAGCAGCCAAGAACGACTAGCGGGATACGAGCAGTACTTC. The rearrangement uses TRBV4-1 and TRBJ2-7, with 11 bases fitting TRBD2. Unmatched junction bases numbered 2, after V lost 0 bases and J lost 4 bases. In germline, CDR1 is MGHRA, CDR2 YSYEKL. CDR3 length equals 15 residues.

The chain carries TRBV2 and TRBJ2-1; 14 bases are shared with TRBD2. V gave up 8 bases and J gave up 1 base; unmatched junction bases: 13. The CDR3 contains 19 residues. CDR1 and CDR2 (germline): SNHLY, FYNNEI. The CDR3 protein is CASVGLAGAPPGSYNEQFF. The CDR3 nucleotides are TGTGCCAGCGTGGGACTAGCGGGAGCTCCGCCGGGTTCCTACAATGAGCAGTTCTTC.

The V and J genes are TRBV6-6 and TRBJ2-1, with TRBD2 identical over 8 bases. Germline loops: CDR1 MNHNY, CDR2 SVGAGI (reference sequence). This CDR3 region has 15 residues. V lost 6 bases and J lost 0; bases outside the gene matches: 4. CDR3 residues: CASSFREGSYNEQFF. The CDR3 nucleotides read TGTGCCAGCAGCTTTCGGGAGGGCTCCTACAATGAGCAGTTCTTC.

The rearrangement links TRBV19 to TRBJ2-7; D is perhaps TRBD2 (5 bases). Trimming pared 3 bases from V and 7 bases from J, leaving 10 bases between. Germline V gene lookup returns CDR1 LNHDA and CDR2 SQIVND (reference sequence). There are 12 residues in the CDR3. The CDR3 sequence is CASSMRVGEQYF. The CDR3 coding sequence is TGTGCCAGTAGTATGAGGGTTGGGGAGCAGTACTTC.

The V and J genes are TRBV2 and TRBJ2-7, with D uncertain. Germline V gives CDR1 SNHLY, CDR2 FYNNEI. The CDR3 runs to 15 residues. The V end was cut by 3 bases, the J end by 0 bases, with 12 bases between. The CDR3 region is CASSDLQTPSYEQYF. The CDR3, as DNA: TGTGCCAGCAGTGATTTACAGACCCCCTCCTACGAGCAGTACTTC.

V is TRBV4-1 and J is TRBJ2-2; D may be TRBD2 (5 bases). This CDR3 region has 19 residues. Trimming stripped 0 bases from V and 3 bases from J, with 20 bases between. The germline V gene encodes CDR1 MGHRA and CDR2 YSYEKL. CDR3 amino acids: CASSQDLAAEGEDTGELFF. For the CDR3, the DNA is TGCGCCAGCAGCCAAGATTTGGCCGCTGAGGGCGAGGACACCGGGGAGCTGTTTTTT.

J is TRBJ2-7 and V is TRBV9; either TRBD1 or TRBD2 may fit D (6 bases each). CDR1 is SGDLS and CDR2 is YYNGEE in the germline V gene. The CDR3 runs to 16 residues. V was pared by 3 bases and J by 3 bases, with 19 bases between. The CDR3 DNA follows: TGTGCCAGCAGCGCCTCGGGGGCTACCTCTCTCTACGAGCAGTACTTC. Translation gives CASSASGATSLYEQYF.

The chain carries TRBV11-2 and TRBJ1-1; D is ambiguous. From germline, CDR1 is SGHAT and CDR2 FQNNGV. Trimming took off 1 base at V and 6 bases at J, with 9 bases between the two ends. There are 13 residues in the CDR3. CDR3: CASSLVVRAEAFF. CDR3 nucleotide sequence: TGTGCCAGCAGCTTAGTCGTCCGGGCTGAAGCTTTCTTT. Full variable domain (outside the CDR3, taken from reference TRBV11-2 and TRBJ1-1): EAGVAQSPRYKIIEKRQSVAFWCNPISGHATLYWYQQILGQGPKLLIQFQNNGVVDDSQLPKDRFSAERLKGVDSTLKIQPAKLEDSAVYLCASSLVVRAEAFFGQGTRLTVV.

V and J are TRBV5-8 and TRBJ1-5; 10 positions agree with TRBD1. Unmatched junction bases numbered 5, after V lost 4 bases and J lost 4 bases. Looked up from germline, CDR1 is SGHTS and CDR2 is YDEGEE. CDR3 length: 15 amino acids. The CDR3 nucleotides are TGTGCCAGCAGCCCGAGGGGACAGGGGAATCAGCCCCAGCATTTT. Translation gives CASSPRGQGNQPQHF.

Details on this clone: The junction differs from germline at one of its ends, possibly a read error. The CDR3 loop is CASSPSGSQEQYF. In nucleotides, the CDR3 is TGTGCCAGCAGTCCTAGCGGGAGTCAAGAGCAGTACTTC. The V call is TRBV10-3, the J call TRBJ2-7; 10 positions agree with TRBD2. CDR3 length equals 13 residues. Per germline, CDR1 ENHRY and CDR2 SYGVKD.

CDR3 DNA sequence: TGTGCCAGCAGCACCCCGTGGGGGGATGAGCAGTTCTTC. As protein: CASSTPWGDEQFF. The gene calls are TRBV27 and TRBJ2-1; D is perhaps TRBD2 (6 bases). Trimming removed 6 bases from V and 8 bases from J, with 14 bases in between. From germline, CDR1 is MNHEY and CDR2 SMNVEV (reference sequence). The CDR3 is 13 amino acids.

The rearrangement joins TRBV6-1 to TRBJ2-5, with 7 bases fitting TRBD1. Trimming at V came to 0 bases and at J to 5 bases, leaving 9 bases not matched to a gene. The CDR3 extends over 16 amino acids. From germline, CDR1 is MNHNS and CDR2 SASEGT. The DNA for the CDR3 is TGTGCCAGCAGTGAAGCGCAGACAGGGACCAGCGAGACCCAGTACTTC. Its protein is CASSEAQTGTSETQYF.